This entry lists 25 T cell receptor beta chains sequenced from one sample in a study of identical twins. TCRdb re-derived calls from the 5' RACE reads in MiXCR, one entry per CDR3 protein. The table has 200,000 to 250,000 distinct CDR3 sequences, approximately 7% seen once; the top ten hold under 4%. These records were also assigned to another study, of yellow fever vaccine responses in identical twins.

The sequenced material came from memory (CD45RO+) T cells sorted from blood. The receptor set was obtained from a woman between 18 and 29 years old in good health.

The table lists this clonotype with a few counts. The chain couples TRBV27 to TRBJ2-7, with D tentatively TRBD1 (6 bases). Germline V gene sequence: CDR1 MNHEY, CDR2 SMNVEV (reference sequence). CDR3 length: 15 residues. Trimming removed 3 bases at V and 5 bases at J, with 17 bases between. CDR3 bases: TGTGCCAGCAGTTTCTGGATCCAGGGGCCCCACGAGCAGTACGTC. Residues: CASSFWIQGPHEQYV.

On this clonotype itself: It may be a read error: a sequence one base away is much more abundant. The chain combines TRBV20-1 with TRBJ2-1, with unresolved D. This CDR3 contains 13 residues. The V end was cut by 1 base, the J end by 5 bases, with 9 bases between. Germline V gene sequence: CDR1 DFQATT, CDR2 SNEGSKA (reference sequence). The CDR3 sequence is CSARGAPDNEQFF. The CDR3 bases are TGCAGTGCTAGAGGTGCCCCGGACAATGAGCAGTTCTTC.

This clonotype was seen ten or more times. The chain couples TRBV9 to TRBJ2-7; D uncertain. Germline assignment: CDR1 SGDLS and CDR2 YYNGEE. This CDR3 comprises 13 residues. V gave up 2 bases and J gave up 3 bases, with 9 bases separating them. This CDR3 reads CASSVDGFYEQYF. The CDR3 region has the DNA TGTGCCAGCAGCGTGGACGGGTTCTACGAGCAGTACTTC.

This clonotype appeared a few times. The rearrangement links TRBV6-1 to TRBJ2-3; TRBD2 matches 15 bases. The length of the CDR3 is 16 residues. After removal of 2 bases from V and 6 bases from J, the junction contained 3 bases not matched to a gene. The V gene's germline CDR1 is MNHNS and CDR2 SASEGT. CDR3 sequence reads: CASSERTSGRADTQYF. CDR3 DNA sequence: TGTGCCAGCAGTGAACGGACTAGCGGGAGGGCGGATACGCAGTATTTT.

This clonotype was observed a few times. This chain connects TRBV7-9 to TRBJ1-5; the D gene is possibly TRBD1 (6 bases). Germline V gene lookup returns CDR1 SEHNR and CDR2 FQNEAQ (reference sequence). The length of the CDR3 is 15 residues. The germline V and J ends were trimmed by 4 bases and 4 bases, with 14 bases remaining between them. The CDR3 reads CASSSGPTGNQPQHF. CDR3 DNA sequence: TGTGCCAGCAGCTCGGGCCCAACAGGGAATCAGCCCCAGCATTTT.

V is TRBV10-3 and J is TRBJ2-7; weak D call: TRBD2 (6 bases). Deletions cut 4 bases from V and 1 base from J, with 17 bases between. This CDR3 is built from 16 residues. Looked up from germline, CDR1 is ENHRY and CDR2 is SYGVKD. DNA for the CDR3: TGTGCCATCAGTGTGGGAGGAGGCGACAGTTCCTACGAGCAGTACTTC. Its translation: CAISVGGGDSSYEQYF.

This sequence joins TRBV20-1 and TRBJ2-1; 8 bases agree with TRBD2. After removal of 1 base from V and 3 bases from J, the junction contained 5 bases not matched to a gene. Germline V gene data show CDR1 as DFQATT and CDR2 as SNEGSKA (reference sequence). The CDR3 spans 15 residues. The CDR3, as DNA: TGCAGTGCTAGAGCACCGGGACTAGACTACAATGAGCAGTTCTTC. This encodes CSARAPGLDYNEQFF.

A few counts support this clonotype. DNA for the CDR3: TGTGCCAGCAGTGGAAGTAACCCAGGGAACTATGGCTACACCTTC. Translated, it gives CASSGSNPGNYGYTF. This chain joins TRBV28 and TRBJ1-2; D might be TRBD1 (5 bases). V shed 5 bases and J shed 2 bases, with 15 bases lying between them. The CDR3 is 15 amino acids. Looked up from germline, CDR1 is MDHEN and CDR2 is SYDVKM.

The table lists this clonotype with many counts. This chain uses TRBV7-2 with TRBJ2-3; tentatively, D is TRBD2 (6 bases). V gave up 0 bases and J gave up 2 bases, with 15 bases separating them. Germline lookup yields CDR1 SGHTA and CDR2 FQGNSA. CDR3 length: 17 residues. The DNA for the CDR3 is TGTGCCAGCAGCTTAGCGCGGGGCGCTCCGCTCACAGATACGCAGTATTTT. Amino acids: CASSLARGAPLTDTQYF.

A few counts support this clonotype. CDR3 protein: CASSAETGAFF. The CDR3 nucleotides are TGTGCCAGCAGTGCCGAAACGGGGGCTTTCTTT. The rearrangement links TRBV12-3 or TRBV12-4 to TRBJ1-1; D not resolved. The CDR3 runs 11 residues. Trimming removed 5 bases from V and 11 bases from J, with 12 bases in between.

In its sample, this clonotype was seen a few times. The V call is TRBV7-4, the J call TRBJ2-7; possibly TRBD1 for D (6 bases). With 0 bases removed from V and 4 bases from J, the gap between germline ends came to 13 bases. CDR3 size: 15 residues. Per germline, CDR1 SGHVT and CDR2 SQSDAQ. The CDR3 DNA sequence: TGTGCCAGCAGCTTAGCGCACAGGGCTTGGTACGAGCAGTACTTC. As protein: CASSLAHRAWYEQYF.

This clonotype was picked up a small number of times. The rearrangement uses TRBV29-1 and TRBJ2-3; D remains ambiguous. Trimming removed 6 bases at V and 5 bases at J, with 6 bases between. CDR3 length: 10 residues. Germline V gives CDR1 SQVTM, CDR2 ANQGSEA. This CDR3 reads CSVGEDTQYF. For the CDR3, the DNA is TGCAGCGTCGGTGAAGATACGCAGTATTTT.

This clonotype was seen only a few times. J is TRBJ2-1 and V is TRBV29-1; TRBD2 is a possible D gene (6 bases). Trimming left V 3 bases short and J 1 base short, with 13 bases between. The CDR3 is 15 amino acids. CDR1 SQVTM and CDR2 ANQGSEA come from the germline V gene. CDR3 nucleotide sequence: TGCAGCGTTGAGTTGGAGGGGAGGTCCTACAATGAGCAGTTCTTC. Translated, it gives CSVELEGRSYNEQFF.

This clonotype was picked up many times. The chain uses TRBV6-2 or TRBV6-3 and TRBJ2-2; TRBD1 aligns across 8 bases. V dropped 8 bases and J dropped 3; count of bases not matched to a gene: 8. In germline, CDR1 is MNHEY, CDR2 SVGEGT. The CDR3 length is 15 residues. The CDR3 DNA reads TGTGCCAGCCGGAAGACAGGGGCCCACACCGGGGAGCTGTTTTTT. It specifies CASRKTGAHTGELFF.

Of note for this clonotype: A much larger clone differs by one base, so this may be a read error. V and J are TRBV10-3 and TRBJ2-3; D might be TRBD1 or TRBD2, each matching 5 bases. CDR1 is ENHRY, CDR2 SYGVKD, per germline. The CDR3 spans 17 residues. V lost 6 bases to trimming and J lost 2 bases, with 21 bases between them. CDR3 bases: TGTGCCATCAGCCCGCCCAGGCTAGGGGACCCCACAGATACGCAGTATTTT. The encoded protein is CAISPPRLGDPTDTQYF.

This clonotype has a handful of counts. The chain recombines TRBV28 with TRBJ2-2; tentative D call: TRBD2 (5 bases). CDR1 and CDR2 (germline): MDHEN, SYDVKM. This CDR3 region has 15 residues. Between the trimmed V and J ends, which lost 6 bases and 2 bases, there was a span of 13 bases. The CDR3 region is CASRRGRINTGELFF. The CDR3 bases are TGTGCCAGCAGACGGGGAAGGATTAACACCGGGGAGCTGTTTTTT.

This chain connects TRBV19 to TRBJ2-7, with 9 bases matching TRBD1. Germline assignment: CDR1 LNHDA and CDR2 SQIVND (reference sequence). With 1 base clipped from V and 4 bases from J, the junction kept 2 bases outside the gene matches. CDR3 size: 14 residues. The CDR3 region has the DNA TGTGCCAGTAGTATAGGACAGGGGGTTTACGAGCAGTACTTC. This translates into CASSIGQGVYEQYF.

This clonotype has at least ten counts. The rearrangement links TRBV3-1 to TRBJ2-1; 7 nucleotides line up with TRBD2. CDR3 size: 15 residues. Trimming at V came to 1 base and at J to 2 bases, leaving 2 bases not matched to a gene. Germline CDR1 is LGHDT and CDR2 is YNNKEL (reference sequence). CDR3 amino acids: CASSQVAGAYNEQFF. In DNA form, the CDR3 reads TGTGCCAGCAGCCAAGTTGCGGGAGCCTACAATGAGCAGTTCTTC.

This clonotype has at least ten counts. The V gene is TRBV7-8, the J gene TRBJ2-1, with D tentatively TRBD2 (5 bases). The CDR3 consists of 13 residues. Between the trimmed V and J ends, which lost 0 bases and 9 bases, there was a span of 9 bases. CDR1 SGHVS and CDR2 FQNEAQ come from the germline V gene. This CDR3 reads CASSLALASEQFF. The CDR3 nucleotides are TGTGCCAGCAGCTTAGCGCTAGCTAGTGAGCAGTTCTTC.

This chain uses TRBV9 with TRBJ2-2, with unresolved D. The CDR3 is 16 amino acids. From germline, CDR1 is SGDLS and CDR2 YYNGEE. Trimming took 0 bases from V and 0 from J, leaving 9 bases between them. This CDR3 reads CASSVGGPANTGELFF. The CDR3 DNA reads TGTGCCAGCAGCGTAGGTGGTCCCGCGAACACCGGGGAGCTGTTTTTT.

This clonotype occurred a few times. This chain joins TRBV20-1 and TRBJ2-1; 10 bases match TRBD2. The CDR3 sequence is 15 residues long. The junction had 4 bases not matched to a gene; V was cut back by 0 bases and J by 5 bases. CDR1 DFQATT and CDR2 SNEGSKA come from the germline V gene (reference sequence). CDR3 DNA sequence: TGCAGTGCTAGAGAAGGGACTAGCGACCACAATGAGCAGTTCTTC. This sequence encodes CSAREGTSDHNEQFF.

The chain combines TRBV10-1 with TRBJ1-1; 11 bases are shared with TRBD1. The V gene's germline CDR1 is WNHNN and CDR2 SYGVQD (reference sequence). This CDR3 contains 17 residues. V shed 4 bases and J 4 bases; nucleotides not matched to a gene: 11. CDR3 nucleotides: TGCGCCAGCAGTGCCGGGACAGGGGGAATCGGGATCACTGAAGCTTTCTTT. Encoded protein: CASSAGTGGIGITEAFF.

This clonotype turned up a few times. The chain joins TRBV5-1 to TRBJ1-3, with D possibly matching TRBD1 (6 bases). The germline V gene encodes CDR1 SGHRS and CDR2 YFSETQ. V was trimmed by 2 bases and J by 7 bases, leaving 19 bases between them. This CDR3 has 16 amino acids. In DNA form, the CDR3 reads TGCGCCAGCAGCTTAAAGCCCCCAGGGGAGGGTAACACCATATATTTT. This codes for CASSLKPPGEGNTIYF.

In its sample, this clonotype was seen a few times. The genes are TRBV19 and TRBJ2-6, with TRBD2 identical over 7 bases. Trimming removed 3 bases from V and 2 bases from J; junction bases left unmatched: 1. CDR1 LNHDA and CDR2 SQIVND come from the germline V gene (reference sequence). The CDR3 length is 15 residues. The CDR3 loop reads CASSIGGAGANVLTF. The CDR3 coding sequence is TGTGCCAGTAGTATTGGGGGGGCTGGGGCCAACGTCCTGACTTTC.

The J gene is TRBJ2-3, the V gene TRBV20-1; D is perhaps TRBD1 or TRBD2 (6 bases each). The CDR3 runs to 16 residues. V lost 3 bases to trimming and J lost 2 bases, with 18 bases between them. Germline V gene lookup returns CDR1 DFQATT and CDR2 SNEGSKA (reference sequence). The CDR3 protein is CSASEGGQGPTDTQYF. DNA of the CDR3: TGCAGTGCTAGTGAGGGGGGCCAGGGTCCCACAGATACGCAGTATTTT.